This T cell receptor (beta chain) was sequenced during a study of blood T cells in healthy people across ages. Study-wide results and caveats: Researchers report that TCR beta diversity correlated strongly with naive T cell percentage.

It was with a sample-barcoded 5' primer and a J-beta primer mix that a second PCR of roughly 7 to 12 cycles was run. TCRdb re-analysed the 5' RACE reads in MiXCR, keeping a single row per CDR3 protein. This table holds a few hundred thousand distinct CDR3 sequences, approximately 26% found once. This clonotype was found a few times. What it recognizes is unknown. In addition, the sample was reused for a study of T cells of mothers and their children.

The specimen sequenced was blood. The source is a boy between 2 and 10 years old in good health.

CDR3 sequence reads: CASSHTSGRKNEQFF. The CDR3 region has the DNA TGCGCCAGCAGCCACACTAGCGGGAGGAAAAATGAGCAGTTCTTC. The chain employs TRBV10-2 and TRBJ2-1, with 12 nucleotides matching TRBD2. The CDR3 consists of 15 residues. V lost 6 bases to trimming and J lost 7 bases; unmatched junction nucleotides: 7. The germline gives CDR1 WSHSY, CDR2 SAAADI.